Below, one T cell receptor beta chain is given with its context. This sample is drawn from a study of shared clonotypes between healthy human individuals. Only CD45RO-negative cells positively selected for CCR7 counted as naive CD8 cells, so terminally differentiated effector memory CD45RA+ cells were excluded. The protocol was immunoSEQ multiplex PCR, while the TCRdb copy is restricted to in-frame clones and leaves out a portion. The table lists approximately 1.9 million clones, roughly 93% of them singletons. Germline CDR1 SGHTS, CDR2 YDEGEE. Trimming took off 9 bases at V and 5 bases at J, with 14 bases between the two ends. The CDR3 covers 12 residues.

Sequenced: naive CD8+ T cells from PBMCs. V usage is TRBV5-8 and J usage is TRBJ2-5; TRBD2 might be the D (5 bases). This receptor was obtained from a man aged 18 to 30 in good health. Some clones in this sample may be carry-over from other donors' samples. CDR3 nucleotide sequence: TGTGCCACCCGCCCACGAGGGGAGACCCAGTACTTC. It yields the protein CATRPRGETQYF.